These 18 T cell receptor beta chains were all obtained from the same sample, sequenced in a study of immune characterization of retroperitoneal liposarcoma. Via MiXCR, TCRdb re-called the PCR reads, giving one row per CDR3 protein. The table shows about 10,000 distinct CDR3 sequences, with 45% to 55% occurring only once. Sequencing input: tumor tissue. These receptors originate from a female donor with retroperitoneal liposarcoma.

This clonotype is medium-sized (0.01 to 0.1%) by share. The V and J genes are TRBV7-2 and TRBJ2-5, with 10 nucleotides matching TRBD2. Trimming cost V 2 bases and J 5 bases; bases outside gene matches: 8. The germline gives CDR1 SGHTA, CDR2 FQGNSA. The CDR3 runs to 16 residues. The CDR3 is CASSLRTSGMGETQYF. CDR3 sequence (DNA): TGTGCCAGCAGCTTACGAACTAGCGGGATGGGTGAGACCCAGTACTTC.

V and J are TRBV7-9 and TRBJ2-7; 8 nucleotides align to TRBD1. Trimming at V came to 0 bases and at J to 7 bases, leaving 8 bases not matched to a gene. CDR3 length equals 15 residues. Germline V gene lookup returns CDR1 SEHNR and CDR2 FQNEAQ (reference sequence). CDR3 nucleotide sequence: TGTGCCAGCAGCTTAGCAGGACAGGGCAACAATGAGCAGTACTTC. Amino acid sequence: CASSLAGQGNNEQYF.

This clonotype is categorized as medium-sized. The chain links TRBV7-2 to TRBJ2-1; no firm D call. V lost 3 bases and J 10 bases, leaving 10 bases between the germline ends. This CDR3 comprises 12 residues. Germline CDR1 reads SGHTA; CDR2 reads FQGNSA. The CDR3 coding sequence is TGTGCCAGCAGCTTGGGGATCTACGAGCAGTTCTTC. It yields the protein CASSLGIYEQFF.

This chain uses TRBV27 with TRBJ2-1; the match to TRBD2 covers 8 bases. The CDR3 covers 15 residues. Trimming at V came to 5 bases and at J to 6 bases, leaving 9 bases not matched to a gene. Germline lookup yields CDR1 MNHEY and CDR2 SMNVEV (reference sequence). CDR3 sequence: CASSIPGLGFNEQFF. The CDR3 DNA follows: TGTGCCAGCAGTATACCGGGACTAGGTTTCAATGAGCAGTTCTTC.

By proportion, this clonotype is medium-sized. The rearrangement joins TRBV6-1 to TRBJ2-4; TRBD1 matches 9 bases. Gene TRBJ2-7 matches the end of the DNA better, so the J call may be wrong. Germline V CDR1 and CDR2: MNHNS, SASEGT. CDR3 size: 14 residues. In DNA form, the CDR3 reads TGTGCCAGCAGGGAACCGGGACAGGGAGTCGAGCAGTACTTC. Its translation: CASREPGQGVEQYF.

The chain carries TRBV12-3 or TRBV12-4 and TRBJ2-1; D might be TRBD1 (6 bases). TRBJ2-7 explains the end of the DNA better; the J call may be wrong. The CDR3 length is 15 residues. The CDR3 region has the DNA TGTGCCAGCAGTCTACAGGGCCGAGGGGCTTACGAGCAGTACTTC. This gives the protein CASSLQGRGAYEQYF.

By sample share, this clonotype is medium-sized. The V call is TRBV6-1, the J call TRBJ2-1; D uncertain. The J call is doubtful: the DNA matches TRBJ2-7 better. CDR1 is MNHNS, CDR2 SASEGT, per germline. The CDR3 is 13 residues long. CDR3 sequence reads: CASSENRAYEQYF. DNA for the CDR3: TGTGCCAGCAGTGAAAACAGAGCCTACGAGCAGTACTTC.

Relative to its sample, this clonotype is medium-sized. The chain employs TRBV7-6 and TRBJ2-7; no clear D gene. The CDR3 is 16 residues long. The V and J ends lost 0 bases and 2 bases respectively, with 14 bases between them. CDR1 and CDR2 from the germline V gene are SGHVS and FNYEAQ. The CDR3 DNA follows: TGTGCCAGCAGCTTAGCGTTAGGCGGCCGTCCCTACGAGCAGTACTTC. Translation: CASSLALGGRPYEQYF.

The chain joins TRBV6-1 to TRBJ1-1; no clear D gene. Germline V gene sequence: CDR1 MNHNS, CDR2 SASEGT. The CDR3 is 12 amino acids. Trimming removed 11 bases at V and 5 bases at J, with 15 bases between. Here the CDR3 DNA reads TGTGCCTGCCAGCACCCTGCAACTGAAGCTTTCTTT. Amino acid sequence: CACQHPATEAFF.

This clonotype is medium-sized by share. The rearrangement joins TRBV27 to TRBJ2-4; D ambiguous. Germline V lookup: CDR1 MNHEY, CDR2 SMNVEV (reference sequence). The CDR3 loop spans 13 amino acids. The V end lost 6 bases, the J end lost 5 bases, and 11 bases lay between the germline ends. The CDR3 loop reads CASRGFVENIQYF. The CDR3 region has the DNA TGTGCCAGCAGAGGGTTTGTAGAAAACATTCAGTACTTC.

V and J are TRBV6-1 and TRBJ2-5; 11 bases map to TRBD2. With 1 base clipped from V and 5 bases from J, the junction kept 3 bases outside the gene matches. Per germline, CDR1 MNHNS and CDR2 SASEGT. The CDR3 totals 15 residues. CDR3 residues: CASSEVSGGAETQYF. Here the CDR3 DNA reads TGTGCCAGCAGTGAAGTTAGCGGGGGGGCCGAGACCCAGTACTTC.

This clonotype was seen a single time. The chain carries TRBV12-3 or TRBV12-4 and TRBJ1-1; maybe TRBD1 (5 bases). Trimming took 7 bases from V and 4 from J, leaving 16 bases between them. The CDR3 has 14 amino acids. The DNA for the CDR3 is TGTGCCAGCACCCGACAGTCGGTCCGCACTGAAGCTTTCTTT. It is translated as CASTRQSVRTEAFF.

Regarding this clonotype: A read error may be the cause here, since a much bigger clone is one base away. The chain joins TRBV12-3 or TRBV12-4 to TRBJ2-4, with 11 bases lining up with TRBD2. J was trimmed by 13 bases and V by 6 bases; bases with no gene match: 11. This CDR3 comprises 14 residues. The CDR3 coding sequence is TGTGCCAGCAGACTAGCGGGAGTGAGGGATGAGCAGTACTTC. The encoded protein is CASRLAGVRDEQYF.

This chain connects TRBV24-1 to TRBJ2-3; D gene uncertain. The CDR3 runs 13 residues. Trimming removed 4 bases at V and 5 bases at J, with 9 bases between. CDR1 and CDR2 (germline): KGHDR, SFDVKD. As DNA, the CDR3 is TGTGCCACCAGTGAGCCCCATCGAGATACGCAGTATTTT. Translating gives CATSEPHRDTQYF.

This clonotype was seen more than once but under ten times. The V call is TRBV6-5, the J call TRBJ1-2, with 9 bases aligning to TRBD1. Looked up from germline, CDR1 is MNHEY and CDR2 is SVGAGI. This CDR3 is built from 14 residues. With V trimmed by 4 bases and J by 7 bases, 7 bases remained unmatched. CDR3 sequence: CASSFTGGDSGYTF. DNA of the CDR3: TGTGCCAGCAGTTTTACAGGGGGCGATTCTGGCTACACCTTC.

The chain links TRBV7-2 to TRBJ2-1, with D tentatively TRBD2 (8 bases). The end of the DNA is better explained by TRBJ2-7, so the J call may be wrong. The germline gives CDR1 SGHTA, CDR2 FQGNSA. CDR3 length: 17 residues. The CDR3 sequence is CASSKRGREATGNEQYF. The CDR3, as DNA: TGTGCCAGCAGCAAAAGGGGGCGGGAGGCCACTGGCAATGAGCAGTACTTC.

The chain employs TRBV6-5 and TRBJ2-1, with TRBD2 matching over 8 bases. V lost 3 bases, J lost 5 bases, and 12 bases stayed unmatched. Germline V gene data show CDR1 as MNHEY and CDR2 as SVGAGI. This CDR3 is built from 17 residues. The CDR3 DNA is TGTGCCAGCAGTTATGAGAGTCTAGCGGGTCGGAACAATGAGCAGTTCTTC. It specifies CASSYESLAGRNNEQFF.

The rearrangement joins TRBV11-2 to TRBJ2-5; perhaps D is TRBD1 or TRBD2 (5 bases each). Gene TRBJ2-7 matches the end of the DNA better, so the J call may be wrong. The CDR3 has 15 residues. CDR1 SGHAT and CDR2 FQNNGV come from the germline V gene. CDR3 in amino acids: CASSLAFGGTYEQYF. CDR3 in DNA: TGTGCCAGCAGCTTAGCTTTTGGGGGAACCTACGAGCAGTACTTC.